What follows are 13 T cell receptor beta chains derived from one specimen sequenced in a study of shared clonotypes between healthy human individuals. Data came from immunoSEQ multiplex PCR; TCRdb stores just in-frame clones and leaves some out. Among about 2.4 million clones, around 90% were seen once, and the ten largest hold under 0.15%. The sample consisted of naive CD4+ T cells sorted from blood. Documented subset: CD45RA+ positively selected. These receptors were collected from a young man in good health.

This chain joins TRBV27 and TRBJ1-2; D gene uncertain. V shed 5 bases and J shed 14 bases, with 21 bases lying between them. This CDR3 spans 13 amino acids. CDR1 is MNHEY and CDR2 is SMNVEV in the germline V gene (reference sequence). Here the CDR3 DNA reads TGTGCCAGCAGTCCTCAAATGTATCATGGCCCGACCTTC. It translates to CASSPQMYHGPTF.

Worth noting for this clone: The sample has other DNA sequences that encode this CDR3 too. V is TRBV19 and J is TRBJ2-5; a possible D gene is TRBD2 (6 bases). The CDR3 is 13 residues long. Trimming shortened V by 8 bases and J by 2 bases, and 12 bases separated the two germline ends. In germline, CDR1 is LNHDA, CDR2 SQIVND (reference sequence). The CDR3 sequence is CASSRDFQETQYF. The CDR3 DNA follows: TGTGCCAGTTCCCGGGACTTTCAAGAGACCCAGTACTTC.

To note about this clone: The sample contains more than one DNA sequence encoding this CDR3. The chain is built from TRBV5-1 and TRBJ1-3; the D is unclear. The germline gives CDR1 SGHRS, CDR2 YFSETQ. The CDR3 loop spans 14 amino acids. Trimming stripped 0 bases from V and 4 bases from J, with 8 bases between. The CDR3 loop reads CASSLGPAGNTIYF. The CDR3 bases are TGCGCCAGCAGCTTGGGTCCGGCCGGAAACACCATATATTTT.

The chain employs TRBV10-3 and TRBJ2-1; 14 bases fit TRBD2. CDR1 ENHRY and CDR2 SYGVKD come from the germline V gene. V was pared by 2 bases and J by 6 bases, with 3 bases of the junction left unmatched. This CDR3 has 16 amino acids. CDR3 residues: CAISEGTSGRFNEQFF. In nucleotides, the CDR3 is TGTGCCATCAGTGAGGGGACTAGCGGGAGATTCAATGAGCAGTTCTTC.

This chain joins TRBV5-6 and TRBJ1-1; no clear D. V was shortened by 3 bases and J by 1 base, with 19 bases between the two germline ends. The length of the CDR3 is 17 residues. Germline CDR1 is SGHDT and CDR2 is YYEEEE. The CDR3 reads CASSSPKGTRGNTEAFF. CDR3 nucleotides: TGTGCCAGCAGCTCCCCAAAGGGCACCCGGGGGAACACTGAAGCTTTCTTT.

The genes are TRBV7-9 and TRBJ1-3; D is uncertain. Trimming shortened V by 4 bases and J by 0 bases, and 13 bases separated the two germline ends. The CDR3 is 16 amino acids. The germline V gene encodes CDR1 SEHNR and CDR2 FQNEAQ (reference sequence). CDR3 loop: CASSYSPGISGNTIYF. CDR3 nucleotides: TGTGCCAGCAGCTACTCCCCTGGCATCTCTGGAAACACCATATATTTT.

The V call is TRBV6-6, the J call TRBJ2-3; 10 bases match TRBD2. Germline V CDR1 and CDR2: MNHNY, SVGAGI (reference sequence). J gave up 4 bases and V 7 bases, and 11 bases lay outside the gene matches. CDR3 size: 16 residues. CDR3: CASTTSAGGLPDTQYF. CDR3 nucleotide sequence: TGTGCCAGCACCACTTCAGCGGGAGGGCTACCAGATACGCAGTATTTT.

The chain recombines TRBV19 with TRBJ2-5; D is perhaps TRBD1 (6 bases). The V and J ends lost 6 bases and 4 bases respectively, with 12 bases between them. The CDR3 consists of 13 residues. Germline CDR1 LNHDA, CDR2 SQIVND (reference sequence). The CDR3 bases are TGTGCCAGTAGCCCGCAGGGGATAGAGACCCAGTACTTC. This sequence encodes CASSPQGIETQYF.

A word on this clone: Distinct nucleotide sequences in the sample also encode this CDR3. J is TRBJ1-1 and V is TRBV18; D uncertain. CDR3 length: 11 amino acids. In germline, CDR1 is KGHSH, CDR2 LQKENI. Trimming pared 5 bases from V and 3 bases from J, leaving 4 bases between. The CDR3 region is CASSGDTEAFF. The DNA for the CDR3 is TGTGCCAGCTCAGGGGACACTGAAGCTTTCTTT. The full variable domain, in which reference TRBV18 and TRBJ1-1 provide the parts outside the CDR3, is NAGVMQNPRHLVRRRGQEARLRCSPMKGHSHVYWYRQLPEEGLKFMVYLQKENIIDESGMPKERFSAEFPKEGPSILRIQQVVRGDSAAYFCASSGDTEAFFGQGTRLTVV.

This sequence joins TRBV6-1 and TRBJ2-6; D gene ambiguous. Germline CDR1 reads MNHNS; CDR2 reads SASEGT. CDR3 length: 15 residues. Trimming left V 4 bases short and J 0 bases short, with 7 bases between. CDR3 nucleotides: TGTGCCAGCAGTGCCCAGAACTCTGGGGCCAACGTCCTGACTTTC. Translation gives CASSAQNSGANVLTF.

The genes are TRBV18 and TRBJ2-4; 9 bases align to TRBD1. Germline values: CDR1 KGHSH, CDR2 LQKENI. V lost 6 bases to trimming and J lost 6 bases; unmatched junction nucleotides: 15. The CDR3 has 17 residues. The CDR3 nucleotides are TGTGCCAGCTCTCCCGACAGGGGGGGACTTGGCGCAAACATTCAGTACTTC. As protein: CASSPDRGGLGANIQYF.

The gene calls are TRBV9 and TRBJ2-2, with 14 nucleotides matching TRBD2. The V gene end was trimmed by 4 bases and the J gene end by 4 bases; junction bases not matched to a gene: 6. CDR1 SGDLS and CDR2 YYNGEE come from the germline V gene. CDR3 length: 17 residues. CDR3 loop: CASSPGTSGRGTGELFF. Written as DNA, the CDR3 is TGTGCCAGCAGCCCAGGGACTAGCGGGAGAGGCACCGGGGAGCTGTTTTTT.

CDR3 nucleotides: TGTGCCAGCAGTACGGGGGGCTTCTTGAATGAGCAGTTCTTC. Amino acid sequence: CASSTGGFLNEQFF. V is TRBV25-1 and J is TRBJ2-1, with D maybe TRBD2 (7 bases). Germline V CDR1 and CDR2: MGHDK, SYGVNS. Trimming removed 5 bases at V and 7 bases at J, with 15 bases between. The CDR3 sequence is 14 residues long. The full variable domain, completed using reference TRBV25-1 and TRBJ2-1, is EADIYQTPRYLVIGTGKKITLECSQTMGHDKMYWYQQDPGMELHLIHYSYGVNSTEKGDLSSESTVSRIRTEHFPLTLESARPSHTSQYLCASSTGGFLNEQFFGPGTRLTVL.